This TCR beta chain was profiled in a study of blood T cell repertoires in COVID-19. Study-level information: Acute and convalescent COVID-19 specimens originated in the United States, Italy and Spain. Nucleic acid was either cDNA or gDNA, and it came from T cells, B-cell-depleted T cells, or PBMCs.

Germline CDR1 and CDR2: KGHSH and LQKENI. CDR3 length: 16 residues. V shed 3 bases, J shed 3 bases, and the junction held 10 bases outside the gene matches. Measured with immunoSEQ multiplex PCR; TCRdb has only the in-frame clones, and not every one. The sample has about half a million clones; 75% to 90% are singletons. Source material: peripheral blood. This chain joins TRBV18 and TRBJ2-7, with TRBD1 identical over 8 bases. The TCR originated in a human donor in a cohort sampled during active COVID-19. CDR3 in DNA: TGTGCCAGCTCACCCATGGGGGGACAGGTATTCTACGAGCAGTACTTC. As protein: CASSPMGGQVFYEQYF.